A selection of T cell receptor beta chains follows, all from one sample in a study of T cell responses to AZD1222 COVID-19 vaccine. Only in-frame clones appear in the TCRdb table, and some are missing; sequencing was by immunoSEQ multiplex PCR. The repertoire includes some 190,000 clones, 80% to 95% of them detected once, and approximately 1.9% sits in the top ten. The sample here was peripheral blood, taken 28 days after the second AZD1222 dose. The receptors come from an adult who received the AZD1222 COVID-19 vaccine. Both conserved end residues are trimmed from each CDR3. The D gene is left open where the match is weak.

>TRBV3-1/TRBV3-2|TRBD2
ASRSSGGSSYNEQF
>TRBV10-3|NA
AVTHGRGSNSPLH
>TRBV30|NA
AWSEYGTYHNEQF
>TRBV28|NA
ASSPGGRGYT
>TRBV6-2/TRBV6-3|NA
ASSYEVGHNQPQH
>TRBV27|NA
ASSPYTGYYGYT
>TRBV2|NA
ASRGTSNTGELF
>TRBV28|NA
ASSNGYLANEKLF
>TRBV9|NA
ASSVGQPSSGNTIY
>TRBV30|NA
AWSVAGTTKETQY
>TRBV19|TRBD2
ASSIYQTSGGNEQF
>TRBV5-4|NA
ASSSWGRMNTEAF
>TRBV28|NA
ASRGVRETQY
>TRBV6-6|TRBD1
ASGGTGAYEQY
>TRBV11-2|NA
ASSSIVASRDEQF
>TRBV7-9|NA
ASSLRSDTARGYT
>TRBV4-1|NA
ASSLTGDLNSPLH
>TRBV27|NA
ASSLSERITGELF
>TRBV4-2|NA
ASSQERHEQY
>TRBV2|TRBD2
ASSYSTSGGKETQY
>TRBV5-6|TRBD2
ASSPGTSTSEQY
>TRBV7-2|NA
ASSLQGTNTEAF
>TRBV6-2/TRBV6-3|NA
ASSRAGNQPQH
>TRBV6-5|NA
ASSYSSAWGEQF